The 19 T cell receptor beta chains presented below share a single source sample, sequenced in a study of blood T cell repertoires in COVID-19. The data were produced by immunoSEQ multiplex PCR, yet TCRdb's version contains in-frame clones alone and is incomplete. The table records around 100,000 clones, 80% to 90% of them present only once. Sequenced: peripheral blood. The receptors come from an elderly woman with acute or convalescent COVID-19.

V usage is TRBV18 and J usage is TRBJ1-1, with 8 bases that match TRBD1. V gave up 4 bases and J gave up 0 bases; unmatched junction bases: 1. CDR1 and CDR2 from the germline V gene are KGHSH and LQKENI. The CDR3 length is 14 residues. Here the CDR3 DNA reads TGTGCCAGCTCACTGACAGGGGTGAACACTGAAGCTTTCTTT. Residues: CASSLTGVNTEAFF.

As to this clone: Other DNA sequences in this specimen translate into the identical CDR3. The V and J genes are TRBV12-3 or TRBV12-4 and TRBJ1-2; D gene ambiguous. Trimming shortened V by 3 bases and J by 5 bases, and 4 bases separated the two germline ends. This CDR3 is built from 11 residues. The CDR3: CASSFGYGYTF. DNA for the CDR3: TGTGCCAGCAGTTTCGGGTATGGCTACACCTTC.

The CDR3: CASSWAGTSGANVLTF. The CDR3 DNA sequence: TGTGCCAGCAGCTGGGCAGGAACCTCTGGGGCCAACGTCCTGACTTTC. The V gene is TRBV11-1, the J gene TRBJ2-6; D ambiguous. The germline CDR1 and CDR2 sequences are SGHAT and FQDESV (reference sequence). The CDR3 extends over 16 amino acids. Deletions cut 4 bases from V and 0 bases from J, with 10 bases between.

To note about this clone: The junction differs from germline at one of its ends, possibly a read error. This rearrangement joins TRBV19 to TRBJ2-1, with 10 bases fitting TRBD2. Germline V gene data show CDR1 as LNHDA and CDR2 as SQIVND (reference sequence). This CDR3 contains 14 residues. CDR3 bases: TGTGCCAGTAGTATAGCGTTTCTAGCGGGAGATGAGGTCTTC. The encoded protein is CASSIAFLAGDEVF. The full variable domain, with the rest looked up from reference TRBV19 and TRBJ2-1, is DGGITQSPKYLFRKEGQNVTLSCEQNLNHDAMYWYRQDPGQGLRLIYYSQIVNDFQKGDIAEGYSVSREKKESFPLTVTSAQKNPTAFYLCASSIAFLAGDEVFGPGTRLTVL.

The chain recombines TRBV27 with TRBJ1-1; perhaps TRBD1 as D (5 bases). Germline V gives CDR1 MNHEY, CDR2 SMNVEV (reference sequence). Trimming stripped 0 bases from V and 3 bases from J, with 5 bases between. The CDR3 is made up of 13 amino acids. CDR3 coding DNA: TGTGCCAGCAGTTTATCCAGGGACACTGAAGCTTTCTTT. Translated, it gives CASSLSRDTEAFF.

The chain combines TRBV19 with TRBJ2-1; TRBD2 aligns across 14 bases. Germline lookup yields CDR1 LNHDA and CDR2 SQIVND (reference sequence). The length of the CDR3 is 18 residues. V trimming: 4 bases; J trimming: 12 bases; junction bases outside the gene matches: 17. The CDR3 coding sequence is TGTGCCAGTAGTAAAAGACTAGCGGGAGGGCCCGGGATGATCGGGCAGTTCTTC. Translated: CASSKRLAGGPGMIGQFF.

This chain connects TRBV11-2 to TRBJ2-2, with 7 bases identical to TRBD1. The trim removed 6 bases at V and 7 bases at J, leaving 11 bases unmatched. This CDR3 comprises 15 residues. Germline V lookup: CDR1 SGHAT, CDR2 FQNNGV. The DNA of the CDR3 is TGTGCCAGCAGTCCCGACAGGGTGTCTGGCGGGGAGCTGTTTTTT. Protein: CASSPDRVSGGELFF.

This clone was detected only once. The rearrangement links TRBV5-1 to TRBJ2-7; 8 bases agree with TRBD1. The CDR3 totals 14 residues. CDR1 is SGHRS and CDR2 is YFSETQ in the germline V gene. Germline trimming cut 4 bases from V and 3 bases from J; bases unmatched to any gene: 6. CDR3 sequence: CASSPGQADYEQYF. DNA of the CDR3: TGCGCCAGCAGCCCGGGACAGGCGGACTACGAGCAGTACTTC.

The chain carries TRBV9 and TRBJ2-5, with 9 bases fitting TRBD2. CDR3 length: 15 residues. Germline V CDR1 and CDR2: SGDLS, YYNGEE. The trim removed 1 base at V and 4 bases at J, leaving 5 bases unmatched. CDR3 nucleotides: TGTGCCAGCAGCGTAACGCGGGGGGGCTTAGAGACCCAGTACTTC. It encodes CASSVTRGGLETQYF.

This clone was detected only once. The chain joins TRBV5-1 to TRBJ2-1; TRBD2 matches 7 bases. With 4 bases clipped from V and 9 bases from J, the junction kept 4 bases outside the gene matches. Germline CDR1 reads SGHRS; CDR2 reads YFSETQ. The CDR3 extends over 12 amino acids. In nucleotides, the CDR3 is TGCGCCAGCAGCACCTCGGGAGGTGAGCAGTTCTTC. Translating gives CASSTSGGEQFF.

The V call is TRBV29-1, the J call TRBJ1-1; D is perhaps TRBD1 (5 bases). V gave up 5 bases and J gave up 5 bases, with 18 bases separating them. The CDR3 has 14 amino acids. The V gene's germline CDR1 is SQVTM and CDR2 ANQGSEA. CDR3 region: CSVRGERRRTEAFF. The CDR3 nucleotides read TGCAGCGTTCGGGGGGAGAGGCGGAGGACTGAAGCTTTCTTT.

Of note for this clone: The sample holds other DNA sequences that translate to the same CDR3. In DNA, the CDR3 is TGTGCCAGCAGCTTGGCTGACACCGGGGAGCTGTTTTTT. Its translation: CASSLADTGELFF. The genes are TRBV5-4 and TRBJ2-2, with D hard to call. This CDR3 comprises 13 residues. V lost 0 bases and J 3 bases, leaving 3 bases between the germline ends. Germline V gene lookup returns CDR1 SGHNT and CDR2 YYREEE (reference sequence).

This chain joins TRBV6-6 and TRBJ2-1; 13 positions match TRBD2. Germline V gives CDR1 MNHNY, CDR2 SVGAGI (reference sequence). Unmatched junction bases numbered 6, after V lost 7 bases and J lost 6 bases. CDR3 length equals 15 residues. The CDR3 sequence is CASIYTSGRANEQFF. CDR3 nucleotide sequence: TGTGCCAGCATCTACACTAGCGGGAGGGCCAATGAGCAGTTCTTC.

This rearrangement joins TRBV30 to TRBJ1-2; D might be TRBD1 (5 bases). The CDR3 loop spans 13 amino acids. V lost 0 bases and J 6 bases, leaving 11 bases between the germline ends. Germline values: CDR1 GTSNPN, CDR2 SVGIG (reference sequence). The CDR3 here is CAWSVRPGHGYTF. As DNA, the CDR3 is TGTGCCTGGAGTGTACGACCAGGGCATGGCTACACCTTC.

Comments on this clone: Other nucleotide sequences from this sample produce the same CDR3. The rearrangement links TRBV5-4 to TRBJ1-1, with 7 positions matching TRBD1. This CDR3 has 15 residues. V shed 0 bases and J 4 bases; nucleotides not matched to a gene: 6. Germline assignment: CDR1 SGHNT and CDR2 YYREEE (reference sequence). In DNA, the CDR3 is TGTGCCAGCAGCTTGGGACAGGGTGTGATCACTGAAGCTTTCTTT. This sequence encodes CASSLGQGVITEAFF.

The rearrangement uses TRBV7-2 and TRBJ1-3; D is perhaps TRBD1 (6 bases). The CDR3 covers 15 residues. Trimming removed 4 bases from V and 3 bases from J, with 13 bases in between. CDR1 is SGHTA, CDR2 FQGNSA, per germline. DNA of the CDR3: TGTGCCAGCAGCTCGAATACAGGGTATGGAAACACCATATATTTT. The encoded protein is CASSSNTGYGNTIYF.

This sequence joins TRBV20-1 and TRBJ2-2, with 9 positions matching TRBD2. Looked up from germline, CDR1 is DFQATT and CDR2 is SNEGSKA (reference sequence). CDR3 length equals 14 residues. Losses at the gene ends were 3 bases for V and 6 bases for J; bases not matched to a gene: 5. CDR3 DNA sequence: TGCAGTGCTAGTCCTAGCGGGATTGCCGGGGAGCTGTTTTTT. This gives the protein CSASPSGIAGELFF.

The rearrangement joins TRBV5-1 to TRBJ2-3; the match to TRBD2 covers 9 bases. The CDR3 sequence is 16 residues long. Germline V gene lookup returns CDR1 SGHRS and CDR2 YFSETQ. V shed 0 bases, J shed 0 bases, and the junction held 2 bases outside the gene matches. CDR3 amino acids: CASSLGSGGSTDTQYF. The CDR3 DNA reads as TGCGCCAGCAGCTTGGGTAGCGGGGGAAGCACAGATACGCAGTATTTT.

V usage is TRBV5-1 and J usage is TRBJ1-1, with D maybe TRBD1 (5 bases). The CDR3 length is 15 residues. With 2 bases removed from V and 1 base from J, the gap between germline ends came to 12 bases. The germline V gene encodes CDR1 SGHRS and CDR2 YFSETQ. This CDR3 reads CASSFQTVGNTEAFF. In DNA, the CDR3 is TGCGCCAGCAGCTTTCAGACAGTCGGGAACACTGAAGCTTTCTTT.